This is a list of T cell receptor beta chains from one sample in a study of circulating CD8 cells and anti-PD-1 response in melanoma. TCRdb re-analysed the reads in MiXCR, keeping a single row per CDR3 protein. This sample has several hundred distinct CDR3 sequences, with 6% to 7.5% found just once. Sequencing was performed on CD8+ T cells from PBMCs, taken at baseline or after one month of anti-PD-1 therapy (not recorded which). These receptors were obtained from a human donor with melanoma. Both conserved end residues are part of each CDR3. The D gene is left open where the match is weak. Not all rows give a size; the values are once, few, many and, for expanded clones, a class.

d_gene: .
v_gene: TRBV12-3/TRBV12-4
j_gene: TRBJ1-3
abundance: medium-sized
CDR3nt: TGTGCCAGCAGTTCCGCGAGCTCTGGAAACACCATATATTTT
CDR3aa: CASSSASSGNTIYF

d_gene: TRBD2
v_gene: TRBV2
j_gene: TRBJ2-3
abundance: .
CDR3nt: TGTGCCAGCAGTGAAGCCTCAGCGGGGGGCCGCACAGATACGCAGTATTTT
CDR3aa: CASSEASAGGRTDTQYF

d_gene: TRBD1
v_gene: TRBV20-1
j_gene: TRBJ1-2
abundance: medium-sized
CDR3nt: TGCAGTGCGGAGGGACAGGGGAGAGGGGGCTACACCTTC
CDR3aa: CSAEGQGRGGYTF

d_gene: .
v_gene: TRBV28
j_gene: TRBJ2-2
abundance: medium-sized
CDR3nt: TGTGCCAGCAGTTTACTGCATCGGGCCGGGGAGCTGTTTTTT
CDR3aa: CASSLLHRAGELFF

d_gene: TRBD1
v_gene: TRBV19
j_gene: TRBJ1-2
abundance: few
CDR3nt: TGTGCCAGTAGTATAGGTCGACAGGGCGGAGTCTACGGCTACACCTTC
CDR3aa: CASSIGRQGGVYGYTF

d_gene: TRBD2
v_gene: TRBV15
j_gene: TRBJ2-1
abundance: medium-sized
CDR3nt: TGTGCCACCAGCACCCCTCGGCTAGCGGATGAGCAGTTCTTC
CDR3aa: CATSTPRLADEQFF

d_gene: .
v_gene: TRBV15
j_gene: TRBJ2-1
abundance: .
CDR3nt: TGTGCCACCAGCAGGCCTACGGGGGTGGATGAGCAGTTCTTC
CDR3aa: CATSRPTGVDEQFF

d_gene: TRBD1
v_gene: TRBV12-3/TRBV12-4
j_gene: TRBJ1-2
abundance: medium-sized
CDR3nt: TGTGCCAGCACCGTAGAGGGGACAGGGAGGAACTATGGCTACACCTTC
CDR3aa: CASTVEGTGRNYGYTF

d_gene: TRBD1
v_gene: TRBV20-1
j_gene: TRBJ1-1
abundance: few
CDR3nt: TGCAGTGCTAGAGGGGACAGCTATAACACTGAAGCTTTCTTT
CDR3aa: CSARGDSYNTEAFF

d_gene: .
v_gene: TRBV11-3
j_gene: TRBJ2-5
abundance: .
CDR3nt: TGTGCCAGCCTGGGGGCCCAAGAGACCCAGTACTTC
CDR3aa: CASLGAQETQYF

d_gene: TRBD2
v_gene: TRBV19
j_gene: TRBJ2-7
abundance: medium-sized
CDR3nt: TGTGCCAGTAGTCCCACCGGGACTATCTACGAGCAGTACTTC
CDR3aa: CASSPTGTIYEQYF

d_gene: .
v_gene: TRBV7-8
j_gene: TRBJ1-2
abundance: medium-sized
CDR3nt: TGTGCCAGCAGCTTAGGGGGCGATGGCTACACCTTC
CDR3aa: CASSLGGDGYTF

d_gene: TRBD1
v_gene: TRBV19
j_gene: TRBJ1-1
abundance: medium-sized
CDR3nt: TGTGCCAGTAGAAGGGACAGGGGATTCACTGAAGCTTTCTTT
CDR3aa: CASRRDRGFTEAFF

d_gene: .
v_gene: TRBV28
j_gene: TRBJ2-2
abundance: .
CDR3nt: TGTGCCAGCAGTTTCCGGGGGACCGGGGAGCTGTTTTTT
CDR3aa: CASSFRGTGELFF

d_gene: .
v_gene: TRBV27
j_gene: TRBJ1-2
abundance: large
CDR3nt: TGTGCCAGCAGGCCCGAGGCAGAAACCTCCTATGGCTACACCTTC
CDR3aa: CASRPEAETSYGYTF

d_gene: .
v_gene: TRBV7-3
j_gene: TRBJ1-1
abundance: medium-sized
CDR3nt: TGTGCCAGCAGCTTGTATGGTAGTCACACTGAAGCTTTCTTT
CDR3aa: CASSLYGSHTEAFF

d_gene: .
v_gene: TRBV2
j_gene: TRBJ2-2
abundance: few
CDR3nt: TGTGCCAGCAGTGAAGACACCGGGGAGCTGTTTTTT
CDR3aa: CASSEDTGELFF

d_gene: .
v_gene: TRBV20-1
j_gene: TRBJ1-4
abundance: medium-sized
CDR3nt: TGCAGTGCTAGAGGATTGAAGAGGACTAATGAAAAACTGTTTTTT
CDR3aa: CSARGLKRTNEKLFF

d_gene: .
v_gene: TRBV7-2
j_gene: TRBJ2-7
abundance: medium-sized
CDR3nt: TGTGCCAGCAATTGGGGCGGGGCGAACTACGAGCAGTACTTC
CDR3aa: CASNWGGANYEQYF

d_gene: .
v_gene: TRBV4-1
j_gene: TRBJ2-3
abundance: medium-sized
CDR3nt: TGCGCCAGCAGCCAATTCTCTGGGAGCACAGATACGCAGTATTTT
CDR3aa: CASSQFSGSTDTQYF

d_gene: TRBD1
v_gene: TRBV19
j_gene: TRBJ1-1
abundance: medium-sized
CDR3nt: TGTGCCAGTAGTATTGGAGGGGGCGCCGCTTTCTTT
CDR3aa: CASSIGGGAAFF

d_gene: TRBD1
v_gene: TRBV28
j_gene: TRBJ1-2
abundance: large
CDR3nt: TGTGCCAGCAGTTTAGGAAGGGGGCGCCATGGCTACACCTTC
CDR3aa: CASSLGRGRHGYTF

d_gene: .
v_gene: TRBV7-2
j_gene: TRBJ2-7
abundance: medium-sized
CDR3nt: TGTGCCAGCAGCCGACTCGGCCCCACATATATGGAATTCTACGAGCAGTACTTC
CDR3aa: CASSRLGPTYMEFYEQYF

d_gene: .
v_gene: TRBV9
j_gene: TRBJ2-7
abundance: large
CDR3nt: TGTGCCAGCAGCGTAGATGGGAGGAGGCAGTACTTC
CDR3aa: CASSVDGRRQYF

d_gene: .
v_gene: TRBV28
j_gene: TRBJ2-3
abundance: large
CDR3nt: TGTGCCAGCAGTTTGGAACCAGATACGCAGTATTTT
CDR3aa: CASSLEPDTQYF

d_gene: .
v_gene: TRBV6-1
j_gene: TRBJ2-6
abundance: large
CDR3nt: TGTGCCAGCGGGCTTAGCTCTGGGGCCAACGTCCTGACTTTC
CDR3aa: CASGLSSGANVLTF

d_gene: TRBD1
v_gene: TRBV19
j_gene: TRBJ2-7
abundance: large
CDR3nt: TGTGCCAGTACTCCGACAGGGGGAATATACGAGCAGTACTTC
CDR3aa: CASTPTGGIYEQYF

d_gene: .
v_gene: TRBV19
j_gene: TRBJ2-5
abundance: large
CDR3nt: TGTGCCAGTGGTGGACACATCGGCAGGGCCCAGTACTTC
CDR3aa: CASGGHIGRAQYF

d_gene: TRBD1
v_gene: TRBV6-8
j_gene: TRBJ2-2
abundance: large
CDR3nt: TGTGCCAGCAGTTACTCAGGACAGGGGAGCGCCACCGGGGAGCTGTTTTTT
CDR3aa: CASSYSGQGSATGELFF

d_gene: .
v_gene: TRBV19
j_gene: TRBJ1-2
abundance: large
CDR3nt: TGTGCCAGTAGTATCCGTCGTGGCTACACCTTC
CDR3aa: CASSIRRGYTF

d_gene: TRBD1
v_gene: TRBV7-7
j_gene: TRBJ2-2
abundance: large
CDR3nt: TGTGCTAGCAGCTTAGCCGGACAGGCTACCGGGGAGCTGTTTTTT
CDR3aa: CASSLAGQATGELFF

d_gene: TRBD1
v_gene: TRBV20-1
j_gene: TRBJ1-5
abundance: medium-sized
CDR3nt: TGCAGTGCTAGCACACAGGGGGCTGGGCAGCCCCAGCATTTT
CDR3aa: CSASTQGAGQPQHF